The entry below gives a single T cell receptor beta chain sequence along with its context. This may arise from a read error, as a much more abundant clone is one base away. Treatment of any kind had been given to no patient before thyroid surgery. This sample was included in a study of metastatic and nonmetastatic thyroid tumors. Study background: Samples came from malignant and benign thyroid patients, and repertoires were compared across blood and tumor or nodule tissue.

In the authors' workflow: It was from CDR3 differences across clinicopathological groups that a distant-metastasis classifier for papillary thyroid cancer was built. Using MiXCR, TCRdb reanalyzed the PCR reads. V and J calls and clone size were set by TCRdb, not the authors. The sample holds 100,000 or so clones; about 16% are singletons and the top ten take around 3.3%. Sequencing was done on a sample of blood. The sequence came from a female donor with papillary thyroid cancer or a benign thyroid nodule (not recorded which). Some clones in this sample may be carry-over from other donors' samples.

The CDR3 DNA reads as TGCAGTGCCTGTTCACTAGCGGGGGGCGAGCAGTACTTC. Encoded protein: CSACSLAGGEQYF. The chain couples TRBV20-1 to TRBJ2-7; 12 bases match TRBD2. The CDR3 has 13 residues. V lost 6 bases, J lost 6 bases, and 6 bases stayed unmatched. In germline, CDR1 is DFQATT, CDR2 SNEGSKA (reference sequence).